These T cell receptor beta chains were read from a single sample in a study of Graves' ophthalmopathy and Graves' hyperthyroidism. MiXCR, applied by TCRdb to the multiplex PCR reads, yields one record per CDR3 protein. This table holds over 450,000 distinct CDR3 sequences, 14% found once. The sample taken for sequencing was blood. These receptors originate from a woman aged 25 to 39 with Graves' ophthalmopathy. CDR3s include the opening cysteine and the closing phenylalanine or tryptophan. A D gene is named only where the DNA matches it firmly. A row's size may be missing; if present it is once, few, many or a size class.

clone size	V gene	J gene	D gene	CDR3 DNA	CDR3 protein
.	TRBV4-2	TRBJ2-5	TRBD2	TGTGCCAGCAGCCAAGATGGGGCGGGGGGCCAAGAGACCCAGTACTTC	CASSQDGAGGQETQYF
.	TRBV20-1	TRBJ2-4	TRBD2	TGCAGTGCTAGAGACCTGACTAGCGGGAGGCCCCTAGCCAAAAACATTCAGTACTTC	CSARDLTSGRPLAKNIQYF
many	TRBV6-4	TRBJ2-7	.	TGTGCCAGCAGTGACCAGGGACATCTGGGTGCCTACGAGCAGTACTTC	CASSDQGHLGAYEQYF
many	TRBV28	TRBJ2-7	TRBD1	TGTGCCAGCATAGAGACAGGGGCGTTCGAGCAGTACTTC	CASIETGAFEQYF
many	TRBV7-8	TRBJ1-1	.	TGTGCCAGCAGCTTAAGGGCCGGGGGACAAACTGAAGCTTTCTTT	CASSLRAGGQTEAFF
many	TRBV27	TRBJ2-5	.	TGTGCCAGCAGTTTATACAGTAACTTCCTGAAAGAGACCCAGTACTTC	CASSLYSNFLKETQYF
many	TRBV20-1	TRBJ1-2	.	TGCAGTGCAACAAGGTGGCGGGTGGGCTACACCTTC	CSATRWRVGYTF
.	TRBV18	TRBJ2-5	TRBD2	TGTGCCAGCTCACCACCTGGGACTAGCCGCCAAGAGACCCAGTACTTC	CASSPPGTSRQETQYF
many	TRBV12-3/TRBV12-4	TRBJ1-5	.	TGTGCCAGCAGTGGACAGCTCTATCAGCCCCAGCATTTT	CASSGQLYQPQHF
few	TRBV4-1	TRBJ1-1	.	TGCGCCAGCATCGAGGGAGGAGGGACTGAAGCTTTCTTT	CASIEGGGTEAFF
many	TRBV20-1	TRBJ1-5	.	TGCAGTGCTACTTCCCTGGGTACCGTAGTTGCCCAGCATTTT	CSATSLGTVVAQHF
many	TRBV20-1	TRBJ2-7	TRBD2	TGCAGTGCTAGAGCGGAAGCGGGAGAAAACTACGAGCAGTACTTC	CSARAEAGENYEQYF
.	TRBV12-3/TRBV12-4	TRBJ2-3	.	TGTGCCAGCACCGAAGGCAGGTCCCCGACAGGAGATACGCAGTATTTT	CASTEGRSPTGDTQYF
.	TRBV7-3	TRBJ2-7	.	TGTGCCAGCAGCTTAGACCCCACAACAGGGAGGGAGGAGCAGTACTTC	CASSLDPTTGREEQYF
many	TRBV19	TRBJ1-5	.	TGTGCCAGTAGGACCGACAGATATAGCAATCAGCCCCAGCATTTT	CASRTDRYSNQPQHF
.	TRBV3-1	TRBJ2-2	.	TGTGCCAGCAGCCAGGGGGCCACCGGGGAGCTGTTTTTT	CASSQGATGELFF